Shown below are 4 T cell receptor beta chains from a single sample sequenced in a study of multiple sclerosis patients with progressive multifocal leukoencephalopathy. Measured with immunoSEQ multiplex PCR; TCRdb has only the in-frame clones, and not every one. Found here are around 30,000 clones, 89% of them singletons; the top ten hold roughly 1.5%. Indicated time point: before natalizumab initiation. Sequenced sample: PBMCs. All receptors come from a human donor with multiple sclerosis.

CDR3 loop: CASSRPGLAEYEQYF. DNA for the CDR3: TGTGCCAGTAGCCGCCCGGGACTAGCAGAATACGAGCAGTACTTC. The chain combines TRBV19 with TRBJ2-7; 9 bases fit TRBD2. Germline V CDR1 and CDR2: LNHDA, SQIVND (reference sequence). The V gene end was trimmed by 6 bases and the J gene end by 4 bases; junction bases not matched to a gene: 10. This CDR3 contains 15 residues.

As to this clone: The same CDR3 arises from other DNA sequences in this sample as well. The J gene is TRBJ1-1, the V gene TRBV6-5; tentative D call: TRBD1 (5 bases). V gave up 0 bases and J gave up 1 base, with 12 bases separating them. Looked up from germline, CDR1 is MNHEY and CDR2 is SVGAGI. This CDR3 region has 16 residues. The CDR3 sequence is CASSYSPRGGNTEAFF. The CDR3 DNA follows: TGTGCCAGCAGTTACTCGCCGCGGGGGGGGAACACTGAAGCTTTCTTT.

The chain couples TRBV21-1 to TRBJ2-2; TRBD1, the table's D call, lacks a check against the DNA. TRBV21-1 is recorded as a pseudogene. This CDR3 is built from 16 residues. CDR3 in amino acids: CASIKIGQGHTGELFF. The CDR3 coding sequence is TGTGCCAGCATAAAAATAGGACAGGGGCACACCGGGGAGCTGTTTTTT.

The chain carries TRBV7-2 and TRBJ2-1; TRBD2 matches 14 bases. Germline V gene lookup returns CDR1 SGHTA and CDR2 FQGNSA. The CDR3 loop spans 14 amino acids. V was pared by 4 bases and J by 12 bases, with 5 bases of the junction left unmatched. CDR3 nucleotides: TGTGCCAGCAGCTCAGGACTAGCGGGAGGACCGCAGTTCTTC. Protein sequence: CASSSGLAGGPQFF.